This TCR beta chain derives from a study of shared clonotypes between healthy human individuals. Sequenced by immunoSEQ multiplex PCR; TCRdb stores in-frame clones only, minus some. The sample includes about 2.4 million clones, approximately 92% of them seen just once. V shed 7 bases and J 0 bases; nucleotides not matched to a gene: 7. The CDR3 runs to 17 residues. Germline CDR1 SNHLY, CDR2 FYNNEI. The sample consisted of naive CD4+ T cells sorted from blood. Subset defined: CD45RA+ positively selected. The TCR comes from a man between 18 and 29 years old in good health. The J gene is TRBJ2-6, the V gene TRBV2; 9 positions agree with TRBD1. CDR3 sequence: CASTGRQGGSGANVLTF. The CDR3 DNA reads as TGTGCCAGCACAGGTCGACAGGGGGGCTCTGGGGCCAACGTCCTGACTTTC.